This T cell receptor beta chain was identified in a study of blood T cell repertoires in COVID-19. Study background: Collection of acute and convalescent COVID-19 samples took place in the United States, Italy and Spain. T cells, B-cell-depleted T cells, or PBMCs provided the cDNA or gDNA that served as material.

Germline values: CDR1 SNHLY, CDR2 FYNNEI. The CDR3 is 14 residues long. The ends were cut back, 3 bases at V and 12 bases at J, with 17 bases in the middle. Source study methods: The authors estimated nucleated cell counts from reference gene primer amplification. Clones were read by immunoSEQ multiplex PCR, and TCRdb kept only the in-frame ones, dropping some. That table furnishes V, J and clone size, whereas the DNA furnished D and trimming. The data show about 260,000 clones, approximately 86% seen once. The chain recombines TRBV2 with TRBJ2-2, with D maybe TRBD1 (7 bases). The receptor's source is a man aged 18-30 years with active or convalescent COVID-19. The sample taken for sequencing was peripheral blood. CDR3 amino acids: CASSELEGARKLFF. The CDR3 DNA sequence: TGTGCCAGCAGTGAGTTGGAGGGGGCCAGGAAGCTGTTTTTT.